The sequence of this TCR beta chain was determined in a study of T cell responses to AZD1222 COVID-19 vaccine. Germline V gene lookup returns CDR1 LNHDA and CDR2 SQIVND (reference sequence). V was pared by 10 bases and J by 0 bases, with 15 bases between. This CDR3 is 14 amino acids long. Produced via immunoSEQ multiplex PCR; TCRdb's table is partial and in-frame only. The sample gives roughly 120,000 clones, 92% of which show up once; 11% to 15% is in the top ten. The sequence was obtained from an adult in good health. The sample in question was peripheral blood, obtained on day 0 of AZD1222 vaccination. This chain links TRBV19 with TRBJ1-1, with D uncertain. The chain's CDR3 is CAISVPGLNTEAFF. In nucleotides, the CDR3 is TGTGCCATCTCCGTCCCAGGACTGAACACTGAAGCTTTCTTT.